These 23 T cell receptor beta chains were all obtained from the same sample, sequenced in a study of blood T cell repertoires in COVID-19. Sequencing was performed with immunoSEQ multiplex PCR; in TCRdb, only in-frame clones are kept and a portion is missing. The table has 300,000 to 400,000 clones, roughly 85% seen once. The sequenced sample was peripheral blood. All receptors derive from a human donor in a cohort sampled during active COVID-19.

The rearrangement uses TRBV11-2 and TRBJ1-4, with 12 bases matching TRBD1. This CDR3 region has 16 residues. Germline V gene sequence: CDR1 SGHAT, CDR2 FQNNGV. The V gene end was trimmed by 5 bases and the J gene end by 7 bases; junction bases not matched to a gene: 8. CDR3 sequence reads: CASSDRDRGQGEKLFF. CDR3 nucleotides: TGTGCCAGCAGCGACCGGGACAGGGGGCAGGGTGAAAAACTGTTTTTT. The full variable domain, completed using reference TRBV11-2 and TRBJ1-4, is EAGVAQSPRYKIIEKRQSVAFWCNPISGHATLYWYQQILGQGPKLLIQFQNNGVVDDSQLPKDRFSAERLKGVDSTLKIQPAKLEDSAVYLCASSDRDRGQGEKLFFGSGTQLSVL.

This clone was detected only once. This sequence joins TRBV7-2 and TRBJ1-4, with 8 bases aligning to TRBD1. The germline CDR1 and CDR2 sequences are SGHTA and FQGNSA. This CDR3 spans 15 amino acids. V lost 0 bases to trimming and J lost 4 bases; unmatched junction nucleotides: 1. The CDR3 bases are TGTGCCAGCAGCTTAGCGGGACAGGTTAATGAAAAACTGTTTTTT. Amino acids: CASSLAGQVNEKLFF.

Only one count was recorded for this clone. The chain has TRBV13 and TRBJ2-1; 8 bases are shared with TRBD2. The CDR3 is made up of 15 amino acids. The germline CDR1 and CDR2 sequences are PRHDT and FYEKMQ (reference sequence). J gave up 2 bases and V 4 bases, and 4 bases lay outside the gene matches. The CDR3 DNA follows: TGTGCCAGCAGCTCAACCGGGGGGGCCTACAATGAGCAGTTCTTC. As protein: CASSSTGGAYNEQFF.

The rearrangement uses TRBV5-1 and TRBJ1-1, with 9 bases matching TRBD1. The junction had 6 bases not matched to a gene; V was cut back by 4 bases and J by 5 bases. From germline, CDR1 is SGHRS and CDR2 YFSETQ. CDR3 size: 14 residues. As DNA, the CDR3 is TGCGCCAGCAGCCCGGACAGGGGTGAGACTGAAGCTTTCTTT. Translating gives CASSPDRGETEAFF.

This rearrangement joins TRBV6-4 to TRBJ2-2; the D is unclear. The CDR3 consists of 14 residues. Germline-derived CDR1 and CDR2 are MRHNA and SNTAGT. The V end lost 5 bases, the J end lost 0 bases, and 7 bases lay between the germline ends. The CDR3 loop is CASSTRPNTGELFF. CDR3 sequence (DNA): TGTGCCAGCAGTACACGTCCGAACACCGGGGAGCTGTTTTTT.

The DNA for the CDR3 is TGTGCCAGCAGGGAGCGGGGGGGCCGAGACGAGCAGTACTTC. Amino acid sequence: CASRERGGRDEQYF. The rearrangement joins TRBV7-2 to TRBJ2-7; TRBD2 matches at 10 bases. This CDR3 contains 14 residues. The V gene's germline CDR1 is SGHTA and CDR2 FQGNSA. With 6 bases clipped from V and 5 bases from J, the junction kept 7 bases outside the gene matches.

The gene calls are TRBV7-9 and TRBJ1-2, with D possibly matching TRBD1 (5 bases). CDR1 is SEHNR and CDR2 is FQNEAQ in the germline V gene (reference sequence). V lost 5 bases, J lost 4 bases, and 23 bases lay in between. This CDR3 is 17 amino acids long. The CDR3 here is CASSTRVGAANTYGYTF. DNA of the CDR3: TGTGCCAGCAGCACCCGGGTAGGGGCAGCGAACACCTATGGCTACACCTTC.

The CDR3 region has the DNA TGTGCCAGCAGTGAAGGGGGGCCCCACGAGCAGTACTTC. Its protein is CASSEGGPHEQYF. This sequence joins TRBV6-1 and TRBJ2-7, with a weak D call TRBD1 (6 bases). This CDR3 contains 13 residues. Germline V gives CDR1 MNHNS, CDR2 SASEGT. V was pared by 1 base and J by 5 bases, with 9 bases between.

This chain links TRBV29-1 with TRBJ1-1; 7 bases are shared with TRBD1. V lost 4 bases and J lost 3; bases outside the gene matches: 5. The CDR3 contains 13 residues. Germline values: CDR1 SQVTM, CDR2 ANQGSEA. CDR3 loop: CSVALQGYTEAFF. CDR3 in DNA: TGCAGCGTTGCGTTACAGGGGTACACTGAAGCTTTCTTT.

The rearrangement links TRBV7-3 to TRBJ1-1, with 9 bases fitting TRBD1. CDR1 is SGHTA and CDR2 is FQGTGA in the germline V gene. Trimming took 4 bases from V and 4 from J; bases not matched to a gene: 7. The CDR3 loop spans 15 amino acids. Here the CDR3 reads CASSSMGQGGTEAFF. CDR3 nucleotides: TGTGCCAGCAGCTCGATGGGACAGGGTGGCACTGAAGCTTTCTTT.

The CDR3 protein is CASSPAYEQYF. CDR3 sequence (DNA): TGTGCCAGCAGCCCGGCCTACGAGCAGTACTTC. The chain has TRBV11-2 and TRBJ2-7, with D unresolved. This CDR3 is 11 amino acids long. CDR1 is SGHAT, CDR2 FQNNGV, per germline. Trimming cost V 5 bases and J 2 bases, with 4 bases left between them.

The sample holds one count of this clone. This chain joins TRBV9 and TRBJ2-3, with 7 nucleotides matching TRBD1. The J segment lost 3 bases and the V segment lost 3 bases, leaving 7 bases of the junction unmatched. The length of the CDR3 is 15 residues. Germline assignment: CDR1 SGDLS and CDR2 YYNGEE. In nucleotides, the CDR3 is TGTGCCAGCAGCGCCCACCCGGGACAGACAGATACGCAGTATTTT. Its protein is CASSAHPGQTDTQYF.

This clone has a handful of counts. Other nucleotide sequences in the sample specify the same CDR3. The V call is TRBV28, the J call TRBJ1-2, with unresolved D. The CDR3 totals 11 residues. CDR1 and CDR2 from the germline V gene are MDHEN and SYDVKM. The V and J ends lost 4 bases and 5 bases respectively, with 5 bases between them. CDR3 sequence (DNA): TGTGCCAGCAGTTCTAGATATGGCTACACCTTC. Translating it yields CASSSRYGYTF.

This clone came up a few times. This chain joins TRBV2 and TRBJ2-2, with 7 bases that match TRBD1. Germline assignment: CDR1 SNHLY and CDR2 FYNNEI. The V and J ends lost 5 bases and 1 base, in that order; junction bases with no gene match: 1. The CDR3 contains 14 residues. CDR3 sequence reads: CASSYRGNTGELFF. The DNA for the CDR3 is TGTGCCAGCAGTTACAGGGGGAACACCGGGGAGCTGTTTTTT.

This clone was seen just once. The rearrangement links TRBV27 to TRBJ2-3; 8 nucleotides match TRBD2. J gave up 1 base and V 3 bases, and 3 bases lay outside the gene matches. CDR3 length: 15 residues. CDR1 and CDR2 from the germline V gene are MNHEY and SMNVEV (reference sequence). CDR3 DNA: TGTGCCAGCAGTTTTAACGGGGGGGGCACAGATACGCAGTATTTT. Its translation is CASSFNGGGTDTQYF.

The genes are TRBV14 and TRBJ2-7; tentatively, D is TRBD2 (7 bases). The CDR3 loop spans 15 amino acids. The V end lost 6 bases, the J end lost 4 bases, and 19 bases lay between the germline ends. Germline-derived CDR1 and CDR2 are SGHDN and FVKESK. The CDR3 sequence: CASRPAGGAGYEQYF. CDR3 DNA: TGTGCCAGCAGGCCCGCTGGGGGGGCGGGGTACGAGCAGTACTTC. Variable domain in full (rest from reference TRBV14 and TRBJ2-7): EAGVTQFPSHSVIEKGQTVTLRCDPISGHDNLYWYRRVMGKEIKFLLHFVKESKQDESGMPNNRFLAERTGGTYSTLKVQPAELEDSGVYFCASRPAGGAGYEQYFGPGTRLTVT.

The rearrangement uses TRBV2 and TRBJ1-1; 8 positions match TRBD1. Trimming cost V 3 bases and J 4 bases; bases outside gene matches: 7. CDR1 is SNHLY, CDR2 FYNNEI, per germline. This CDR3 has 15 amino acids. The CDR3 reads CASSEPTGVFTEAFF. Written as DNA, the CDR3 is TGTGCCAGCAGTGAGCCGACAGGGGTTTTCACTGAAGCTTTCTTT.

A few counts support this clone. In nucleotides, the CDR3 is TGTGCCAGCAGCCCCCGGGTGGGTTACACAGATACGCAGTATTTT. Translation: CASSPRVGYTDTQYF. V usage is TRBV6-2 or TRBV6-3 and J usage is TRBJ2-3, with D uncertain. V was clipped by 6 bases and J by 2 bases, with 15 bases between them. This CDR3 has 15 amino acids. Germline V lookup: CDR1 MNHEY, CDR2 SVGEGT.

The rearrangement uses TRBV6-5 and TRBJ1-5; no clear D. The CDR3 has 15 residues. Trimming shortened V by 0 bases and J by 1 base, and 7 bases separated the two germline ends. CDR1 MNHEY and CDR2 SVGAGI come from the germline V gene. The CDR3 sequence: CASSYSFGSNQPQHF. DNA of the CDR3: TGTGCCAGCAGTTACTCGTTCGGGAGCAATCAGCCCCAGCATTTT.

The V call is TRBV30, the J call TRBJ2-7, with D possibly matching TRBD1 (5 bases). V lost 0 bases and J 5 bases, leaving 11 bases between the germline ends. Germline assignment: CDR1 GTSNPN and CDR2 SVGIG (reference sequence). The length of the CDR3 is 13 residues. The CDR3 reads CAWSVTGRNEQYF. The CDR3 DNA reads TGTGCCTGGAGTGTAACAGGCAGGAACGAGCAGTACTTC.

V and J are TRBV28 and TRBJ1-4; D remains ambiguous. V dropped 5 bases and J dropped 0 bases, with 22 bases sitting between them. The CDR3 has 19 residues. Germline V CDR1 and CDR2: MDHEN, SYDVKM. The CDR3 region is CASSPGRRRFSATNEKLFF. The CDR3 DNA is TGTGCCAGCAGTCCCGGGAGGCGCCGCTTCTCTGCAACTAATGAAAAACTGTTTTTT.

The chain couples TRBV10-3 to TRBJ2-2, with 9 positions matching TRBD2. The CDR3 spans 15 residues. V lost 10 bases and J lost 4; bases outside the gene matches: 10. Germline assignment: CDR1 ENHRY and CDR2 SYGVKD. The CDR3 here is CATLKGGGATGELFF. In DNA, the CDR3 is TGTGCCACCCTAAAAGGCGGGGGGGCCACCGGGGAGCTGTTTTTT.

The chain is built from TRBV6-1 and TRBJ2-7, with TRBD2 as a possible D gene (6 bases). V was pared by 1 base and J by 0 bases, with 10 bases between. Germline CDR1 and CDR2: MNHNS and SASEGT. There are 15 residues in the CDR3. CDR3 nucleotide sequence: TGTGCCAGCAGTGAAGGCGGGGTGAGCTCCTACGAGCAGTACTTC. Residues: CASSEGGVSSYEQYF.